The 6 T cell receptor beta chains below all came from one sample that was sequenced in a study of shared clonotypes between healthy human individuals (dated by TCRdb to between 2020 and 2021). CD8 naive samples were CD45RO-negative cells positively selected for CCR7, giving a CD45RA+CCR7+ population that excluded TemRA cells. The library was obtained by the immunoSEQ multiplex PCR assay. In its TCRdb copy, this immuneACCESS table keeps in-frame sequences only and misses some clones. Where compared with another copy, unresolved V genes explain less than half of these, and the others have no known cause. The sample records about 550,000 clones, 95% to 96% of which are singletons. The ten largest clones take up about 0.11% of the sample. Sequencing was carried out using naive CD8+ T cells sorted from blood. In light of the paper, this sample's cell subset or site label describes: CD45RA+CCR7+. The receptors were gathered from a woman in her 30s in good health.

For this clone: This sample includes further DNA sequences coding for the same CDR3. The chain is built from TRBV28 and TRBJ1-1; possibly TRBD1 for D (6 bases). This CDR3 spans 13 amino acids. CDR1 is MDHEN and CDR2 is SYDVKM in the germline V gene. Trimming left V 4 bases short and J 1 base short, with 7 bases between. In DNA form, the CDR3 reads TGTGCCAGCAGTTCGACAGGGAACACTGAAGCTTTCTTT. It yields the protein CASSSTGNTEAFF.

J is TRBJ2-1 and V is TRBV9; D may be TRBD2 (6 bases). Germline CDR1 and CDR2: SGDLS and YYNGEE. Trimming took off 2 bases at V and 6 bases at J, with 12 bases between the two ends. The CDR3 length is 14 residues. The CDR3 is CASSVQGGGNEQFF. The CDR3 nucleotides are TGTGCCAGCAGCGTCCAGGGAGGAGGCAATGAGCAGTTCTTC.

This chain links TRBV10-1 with TRBJ2-7; 10 bases line up with TRBD2. CDR1 and CDR2 from the germline V gene are WNHNN and SYGVQD (reference sequence). V shed 0 bases, J shed 7 bases, and the junction held 3 bases outside the gene matches. The CDR3 totals 14 residues. CDR3 sequence (DNA): TGCGCCAGCAGTGAGTCCTCACTAGCGGGGGAGCAGTACTTC. Translated, it gives CASSESSLAGEQYF.

This chain connects TRBV28 to TRBJ2-3; 10 nucleotides agree with TRBD2. J was trimmed by 4 bases and V by 2 bases; bases with no gene match: 3. The CDR3 contains 15 residues. From germline, CDR1 is MDHEN and CDR2 SYDVKM. CDR3 DNA: TGTGCCAGCAGTTTACTAGCGGGAGTTTCAGATACGCAGTATTTT. It specifies CASSLLAGVSDTQYF.

The chain recombines TRBV6-5 with TRBJ2-7; a possible D gene is TRBD2 (5 bases). The CDR3 length is 15 residues. The germline V gene has CDR1 MNHEY and CDR2 SVGAGI. Trimming took 0 bases from V and 3 from J, leaving 12 bases between them. The CDR3, as DNA: TGTGCCAGCAGTTACTCGGAGGCCAAGTACTACGAGCAGTACTTC. Protein product: CASSYSEAKYYEQYF.

This chain links TRBV7-6 with TRBJ2-2; no clear D gene. Deletions cut 3 bases from V and 6 bases from J, with 14 bases between. Per the germline V gene, CDR1 is SGHVS and CDR2 is FNYEAQ. This CDR3 region has 15 residues. For the CDR3, the DNA is TGTGCCAGCAGCTTGGGTTCTCTAGGCGCCGGGGAGCTGTTTTTT. This gives the protein CASSLGSLGAGELFF.